This TCR beta chain was found in a study of T cell changes during pregnancy in multiple sclerosis. The ends were cut back, 8 bases at V and 1 base at J, with 18 bases in the middle. CDR3 length: 15 amino acids. Germline V gives CDR1 SNHLY, CDR2 FYNNEI. Using immunoSEQ multiplex PCR, the repertoire was profiled, and TCRdb retains in-frame clones only, with some absent. The repertoire holds approximately 23,000 clones, with about 89% as singletons. This TCR derives from a female donor in good health, enrolled as a control in a pregnancy study. Sequencing used CD4+ T cells from peripheral blood mononuclear cells, obtained in the third trimester of pregnancy. The rearrangement links TRBV2 to TRBJ2-7; TRBD1 is a possible D gene (7 bases). The CDR3 region has the DNA TGTGCCAGCTCTCGGGTGGCAGGGGGGTCCTACGAGCAGTACTTC. This codes for CASSRVAGGSYEQYF.